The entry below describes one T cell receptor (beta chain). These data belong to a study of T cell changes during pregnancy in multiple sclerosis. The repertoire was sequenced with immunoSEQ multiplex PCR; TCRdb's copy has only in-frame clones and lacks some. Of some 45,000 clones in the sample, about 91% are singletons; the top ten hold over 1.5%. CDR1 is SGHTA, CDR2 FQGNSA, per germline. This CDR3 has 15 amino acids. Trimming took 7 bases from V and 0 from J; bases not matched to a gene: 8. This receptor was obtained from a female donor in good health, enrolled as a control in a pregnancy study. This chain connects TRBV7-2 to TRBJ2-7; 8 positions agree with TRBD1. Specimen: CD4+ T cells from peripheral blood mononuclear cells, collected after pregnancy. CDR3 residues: CASTKDRASSYEQYF. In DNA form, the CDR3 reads TGTGCCAGCACCAAGGACAGGGCTAGCTCCTACGAGCAGTACTTC.